This TCR beta chain came from a study of blood T cell repertoires in COVID-19. Study-wide context: COVID-19 samples from acute and convalescent phases originated in the United States, Italy and Spain. From T cells, B-cell-depleted T cells, or PBMCs came the material, which was cDNA or gDNA.

In the authors' methods: Counts of nucleated cells, estimated from reference gene primer amplification, were obtained. Sequenced by immunoSEQ multiplex PCR; TCRdb stores in-frame clones only, minus some. D and trimming were read from the DNA, whereas the V and J calls and clone size are those reported in that table. The sample lists approximately 270,000 clones, about 90% occurring once. The CDR3 sequence is 16 residues long. Trimming at V came to 1 base and at J to 4 bases, leaving 6 bases not matched to a gene. Germline-derived CDR1 and CDR2 are KGHDR and SFDVKD. This clonotype originated in a man younger than 30 with active or convalescent COVID-19. The chain employs TRBV24-1 and TRBJ2-5; 9 positions match TRBD2. The sequenced sample was peripheral blood. The CDR3 DNA reads as TGTGCCACCAGTGATTTAGGCCTAGCGGGACCAGAGACCCAGTACTTC. This codes for CATSDLGLAGPETQYF.